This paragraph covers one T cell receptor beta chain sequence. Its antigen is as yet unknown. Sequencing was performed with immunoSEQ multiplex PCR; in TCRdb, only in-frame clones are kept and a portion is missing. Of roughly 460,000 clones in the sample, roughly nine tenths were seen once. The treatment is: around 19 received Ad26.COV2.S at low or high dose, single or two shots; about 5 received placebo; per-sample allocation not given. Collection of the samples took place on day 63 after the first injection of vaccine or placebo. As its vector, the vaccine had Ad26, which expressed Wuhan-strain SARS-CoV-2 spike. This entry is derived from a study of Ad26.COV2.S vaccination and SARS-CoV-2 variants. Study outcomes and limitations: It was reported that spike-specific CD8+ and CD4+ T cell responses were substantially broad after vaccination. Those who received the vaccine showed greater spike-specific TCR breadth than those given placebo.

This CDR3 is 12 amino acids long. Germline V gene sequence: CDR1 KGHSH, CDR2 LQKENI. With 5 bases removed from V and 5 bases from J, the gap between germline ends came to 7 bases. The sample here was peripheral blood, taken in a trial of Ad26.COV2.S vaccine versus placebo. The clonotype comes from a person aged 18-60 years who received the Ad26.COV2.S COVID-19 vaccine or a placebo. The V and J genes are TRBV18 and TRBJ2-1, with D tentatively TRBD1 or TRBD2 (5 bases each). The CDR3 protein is CASSRGDNEQFF. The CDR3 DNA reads TGTGCCAGCTCAAGGGGAGACAATGAGCAGTTCTTC. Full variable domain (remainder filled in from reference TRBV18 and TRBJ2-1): NAGVMQNPRHLVRRRGQEARLRCSPMKGHSHVYWYRQLPEEGLKFMVYLQKENIIDESGMPKERFSAEFPKEGPSILRIQQVVRGDSAAYFCASSRGDNEQFFGPGTRLTVL.